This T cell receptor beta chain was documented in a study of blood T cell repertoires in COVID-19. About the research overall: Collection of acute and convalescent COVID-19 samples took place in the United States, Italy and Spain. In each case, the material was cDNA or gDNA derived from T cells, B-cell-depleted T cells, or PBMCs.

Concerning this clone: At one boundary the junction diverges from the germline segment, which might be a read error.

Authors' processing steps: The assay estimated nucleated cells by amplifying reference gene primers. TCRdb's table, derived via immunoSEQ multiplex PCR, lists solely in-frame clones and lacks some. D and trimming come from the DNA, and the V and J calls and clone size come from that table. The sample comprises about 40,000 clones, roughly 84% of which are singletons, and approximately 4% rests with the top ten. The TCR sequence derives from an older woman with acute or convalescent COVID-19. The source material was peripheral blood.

The CDR3 protein is CASSLQPGTGSHNEQFF. In nucleotides, the CDR3 is TGTGCTAGCAGCCTTCAACCCGGGACAGGGTCCCACAATGAGCAGTTCTTC. The chain joins TRBV7-7 to TRBJ2-1, with TRBD1 matching 9 bases. Germline V CDR1 and CDR2: SSHAT, FNYEAQ (reference sequence). The CDR3 has 17 residues.